The 29 T cell receptor beta chains below come from one sample, sequenced in a study of blood T cell repertoires in COVID-19. Only in-frame clones appear in the TCRdb table, and some are missing; sequencing was by immunoSEQ multiplex PCR. The sample shows about 90,000 clones, less than 95% of them seen only once. Sequencing used peripheral blood. The receptors derive from a human donor with active COVID-19. The donor label of this sample is uncertain.

The V gene is TRBV3-1 (or the pseudogene TRBV3-2), the J gene TRBJ1-1; D call uncertain. The CDR3 runs 14 residues. With 2 bases removed from V and 0 bases from J, the gap between germline ends came to 7 bases. Germline values: CDR1 LGHDT, CDR2 YNNKEL (reference sequence). CDR3 amino acids: CASSQLEVNTEAFF. In DNA form, the CDR3 reads TGTGCCAGCAGCCAACTGGAGGTGAACACTGAAGCTTTCTTT.

This clone was detected a few times. The J gene is TRBJ1-2, the V gene TRBV5-1, with no clear D. Germline-derived CDR1 and CDR2 are SGHRS and YFSETQ. The CDR3 loop spans 13 amino acids. V dropped 4 bases and J dropped 5 bases, with 12 bases sitting between them. The CDR3 DNA follows: TGCGCCAGCAGCAATGGCAGTTTATATGGCTACACCTTC. Its protein is CASSNGSLYGYTF.

This CDR3 reads CASSSRTSGAEEYF. CDR3 DNA sequence: TGTGCCAGCAGCTCTCGGACTAGCGGGGCCGAGGAGTATTTT. The rearrangement links TRBV7-9 to TRBJ2-3; 12 bases map to TRBD2. V lost 4 bases to trimming and J lost 13 bases; unmatched junction nucleotides: 9. Germline V gives CDR1 SEHNR, CDR2 FQNEAQ (reference sequence). This CDR3 contains 14 residues. The variable domain in full, completed from reference TRBV7-9 and TRBJ2-3, reads DTGVSQNPRHKITKRGQNVTFRCDPISEHNRLYWYRQTLGQGPEFLTYFQNEAQLEKSRLLSDRFSAERPKGSFSTLEIQRTEQGDSAMYLCASSSRTSGAEEYFGPGTRLTVL.

V gene TRBV5-1 combines with J gene TRBJ2-5; 7 bases are shared with TRBD2. CDR1 SGHRS and CDR2 YFSETQ come from the germline V gene. The CDR3 consists of 14 residues. The V segment lost 4 bases and the J segment 2 bases; nucleotides outside the gene matches: 5. CDR3 bases: TGCGCCAGCAGCGGGGGGGGTCCTCAAGAGACCCAGTACTTC. Residues: CASSGGGPQETQYF. The variable domain in full, completed from reference TRBV5-1 and TRBJ2-5, reads KAGVTQTPRYLIKTRGQQVTLSCSPISGHRSVSWYQQTPGQGLQFLFEYFSETQRNKGNFPGRFSGRQFSNSRSEMNVSTLELGDSALYLCASSGGGPQETQYFGPGTRLLVL.

This clone was seen only once. The J gene is TRBJ2-2, the V gene TRBV29-1; TRBD2 matches at 7 bases. The V gene end was trimmed by 4 bases and the J gene end by 8 bases; junction bases not matched to a gene: 16. CDR3 size: 16 residues. Germline CDR1 SQVTM, CDR2 ANQGSEA. The CDR3 nucleotides read TGCAGCGTTGCCCCTCCCGGGGGGATGGCTGGTGGGGAGCTGTTTTTT. This gives the protein CSVAPPGGMAGGELFF.

J is TRBJ2-3 and V is TRBV24-1; 7 nucleotides align to TRBD1. The J segment lost 8 bases and the V segment lost 9 bases, leaving 7 bases of the junction unmatched. Germline V gene data show CDR1 as KGHDR and CDR2 as SFDVKD. The CDR3 spans 12 residues. The CDR3 here is CATSWTGATQYF. CDR3 DNA: TGTGCCACCTCCTGGACAGGTGCTACGCAGTATTTT.

The V and J genes are TRBV5-8 and TRBJ1-1, with TRBD1 as a possible D gene (5 bases). Trimming left V 1 base short and J 2 bases short, with 27 bases between. The CDR3 contains 20 residues. The germline V gene encodes CDR1 SGHTS and CDR2 YDEGEE. The CDR3 sequence: CASSLPWFSREGRLNTEAFF. Written as DNA, the CDR3 is TGTGCCAGCAGCTTGCCATGGTTCTCCAGGGAGGGAAGATTAAACACTGAAGCTTTCTTT.

CDR3 loop: CASSLGRGQPQHF. In nucleotides, the CDR3 is TGTGCCAGCAGTTTGGGGCGAGGCCAGCCCCAGCATTTT. This chain joins TRBV12-3 or TRBV12-4 and TRBJ1-5, with D perhaps matching TRBD1 (5 bases). Trimming shortened V by 3 bases and J by 7 bases, and 10 bases separated the two germline ends. The CDR3 covers 13 residues.

This chain joins TRBV19 and TRBJ1-5, with 9 bases matching TRBD1. This CDR3 spans 16 amino acids. Germline V gene lookup returns CDR1 LNHDA and CDR2 SQIVND (reference sequence). Unmatched junction bases numbered 9, after V lost 2 bases and J lost 7 bases. CDR3 bases: TGTGCCAGTAGTATAATCCATACAGGGGGCTTACAGCCCCAGCATTTT. Translation gives CASSIIHTGGLQPQHF.

The chain is built from TRBV27 and TRBJ1-1, with D uncertain. Trimming stripped 5 bases from V and 11 bases from J, with 18 bases between. Germline lookup yields CDR1 MNHEY and CDR2 SMNVEV (reference sequence). The CDR3 sequence is 13 residues long. In DNA, the CDR3 is TGTGCCAGCAGTCACTCCTCTCGGGGTACGGCTTTCTTT. Translating it yields CASSHSSRGTAFF.

The rearrangement uses TRBV2 and TRBJ1-4; maybe TRBD1 (6 bases). The germline gives CDR1 SNHLY, CDR2 FYNNEI. Trimming took off 6 bases at V and 6 bases at J, with 17 bases between the two ends. The CDR3 loop spans 15 amino acids. This CDR3 reads CASRPTGLSDEKLFF. The CDR3 DNA is TGTGCCAGCAGGCCAACAGGGTTGTCCGATGAAAAACTGTTTTTT.

The V gene is TRBV11-2, the J gene TRBJ2-7; D gene ambiguous. V was shortened by 1 base and J by 0 bases, with 7 bases between the two germline ends. This CDR3 has 14 residues. Germline-derived CDR1 and CDR2 are SGHAT and FQNNGV. CDR3 sequence (DNA): TGTGCCAGCAGCTTAGGTCGGTACTCCTACGAGCAGTACTTC. Protein: CASSLGRYSYEQYF.

V usage is TRBV24-1 and J usage is TRBJ1-6, with 7 nucleotides matching TRBD1. The CDR3 sequence is 14 residues long. Trimming removed 7 bases from V and 8 bases from J; junction bases left unmatched: 7. Looked up from germline, CDR1 is KGHDR and CDR2 is SFDVKD. The CDR3 region is CATRGQGEHSPLHF. DNA of the CDR3: TGTGCCACCAGAGGGCAGGGGGAGCATTCACCCCTCCACTTT.

V usage is TRBV9 and J usage is TRBJ2-7; D is possibly TRBD1 (5 bases). This CDR3 comprises 14 residues. Germline CDR1 is SGDLS and CDR2 is YYNGEE. Trimming removed 3 bases at V and 2 bases at J, with 12 bases between. CDR3 loop: CASSALGQAYEQYF. In DNA form, the CDR3 reads TGTGCCAGCAGCGCCTTGGGGCAGGCCTACGAGCAGTACTTC.

The chain joins TRBV11-1 to TRBJ2-5, with a tentative D call TRBD2 (6 bases). The germline V and J ends were trimmed by 1 base and 4 bases, with 16 bases remaining between them. Germline V CDR1 and CDR2: SGHAT, FQDESV (reference sequence). This CDR3 has 16 amino acids. This CDR3 is CASSLVLGAEGETQYF. DNA for the CDR3: TGTGCCAGCAGCTTAGTTTTAGGGGCGGAGGGAGAGACCCAGTACTTC. The full variable domain, with the rest looked up from reference TRBV11-1 and TRBJ2-5, is EAEVAQSPRYKITEKSQAVAFWCDPISGHATLYWYRQILGQGPELLVQFQDESVVDDSQLPKDRFSAERLKGVDSTLKIQPAELGDSAMYLCASSLVLGAEGETQYFGPGTRLLVL.

The rearrangement links TRBV6-2 or TRBV6-3 to TRBJ1-1; 8 bases fit TRBD1. Losses at the gene ends were 0 bases for V and 0 bases for J; bases not matched to a gene: 9. From germline, CDR1 is MNHEY and CDR2 SVGEGT. The length of the CDR3 is 18 residues. CDR3 residues: CASSYSRQGKTLNTEAFF. The DNA for the CDR3 is TGTGCCAGCAGTTACTCCCGACAGGGGAAGACCCTGAACACTGAAGCTTTCTTT.

The chain has TRBV7-6 and TRBJ2-3; TRBD2 is a possible D gene (6 bases). With 4 bases removed from V and 2 bases from J, the gap between germline ends came to 16 bases. Germline lookup yields CDR1 SGHVS and CDR2 FNYEAQ. CDR3 length: 16 residues. The CDR3 region has the DNA TGTGCCAGCAGCTCGCCTCCTAGCGATCTCACAGATACGCAGTATTTT. As protein: CASSSPPSDLTDTQYF.

V is TRBV7-9 and J is TRBJ1-1; D is possibly TRBD1 (5 bases). Trimming pared 1 base from V and 0 bases from J, leaving 9 bases between. The germline gives CDR1 SEHNR, CDR2 FQNEAQ (reference sequence). The CDR3 spans 15 residues. The CDR3 DNA sequence: TGTGCCAGCAGCTTAGTATCAGGGATGAACACTGAAGCTTTCTTT. This encodes CASSLVSGMNTEAFF.

This clone was seen a handful of times. Here the CDR3 reads CASSMRLAETQYF. In DNA form, the CDR3 reads TGTGCCAGCAGCATGCGACTGGCAGAGACCCAGTACTTC. The chain uses TRBV11-1 and TRBJ2-5; no reliable D call. The CDR3 spans 13 residues. Germline V lookup: CDR1 SGHAT, CDR2 FQDESV (reference sequence). Trimming removed 5 bases at V and 4 bases at J, with 11 bases between.

A remark on this clone: Other DNA sequences in the same sample also yield this CDR3. The rearrangement links TRBV5-1 to TRBJ1-1; D is unresolved. V was pared by 4 bases and J by 1 base, with 8 bases between. The CDR3 loop spans 13 amino acids. CDR1 is SGHRS and CDR2 is YFSETQ in the germline V gene. In nucleotides, the CDR3 is TGCGCCAGCAGCCCCACGGGGAACACTGAAGCTTTCTTT. As protein: CASSPTGNTEAFF. The full variable domain, completed using reference TRBV5-1 and TRBJ1-1, is KAGVTQTPRYLIKTRGQQVTLSCSPISGHRSVSWYQQTPGQGLQFLFEYFSETQRNKGNFPGRFSGRQFSNSRSEMNVSTLELGDSALYLCASSPTGNTEAFFGQGTRLTVV.

V gene TRBV4-3 combines with J gene TRBJ1-2, with D maybe TRBD1 (5 bases). The V gene lost 0 bases and the J gene lost 2 bases, with 7 bases spanning the gap. Germline CDR1 is LGHNA and CDR2 is YSLEER. The CDR3 is 14 amino acids. DNA of the CDR3: TGCGCCAGCAGCCAAGATCGGGGGAACTATGGCTACACCTTC. This translates into CASSQDRGNYGYTF.

The chain couples TRBV6-5 to TRBJ1-2, with D uncertain. V lost 5 bases to trimming and J lost 8 bases, with 15 bases between them. The germline gives CDR1 MNHEY, CDR2 SVGAGI. The CDR3 sequence is 13 residues long. CDR3 DNA: TGTGCCAGCAGTCCCCTGGTGGGCTCGGGCTACACCTTC. It yields the protein CASSPLVGSGYTF.

The DNA of the CDR3 is TGTGCCAGCAGCTTGAGGGCAGAACCAGGGGGACGTGGCTACACCTTC. Protein product: CASSLRAEPGGRGYTF. The gene calls are TRBV6-2 or TRBV6-3 and TRBJ1-2, with 7 bases matching TRBD1. The V gene's germline CDR1 is MNHEY and CDR2 SVGEGT. V lost 6 bases and J lost 7; bases outside the gene matches: 17. The CDR3 has 16 amino acids.

V usage is TRBV5-4 and J usage is TRBJ2-5, with 9 nucleotides matching TRBD2. The germline CDR1 and CDR2 sequences are SGHNT and YYREEE (reference sequence). The CDR3 runs to 16 residues. The J segment lost 5 bases and the V segment lost 0 bases, leaving 8 bases of the junction unmatched. CDR3 loop: CASSLAGRGGPETQYF. The CDR3 bases are TGTGCCAGCAGCTTGGCCGGGCGGGGGGGCCCCGAGACCCAGTACTTC.

V is TRBV5-1 and J is TRBJ2-3; a weak D match, TRBD1 (6 bases). CDR1 and CDR2 from the germline V gene are SGHRS and YFSETQ. The V end lost 4 bases, the J end lost 10 bases, and 16 bases lay between the germline ends. The CDR3 covers 13 residues. The CDR3 nucleotides read TGCGCCAGCAGCCCTCAACAGGGTAGGTCGCAGTATTTT. Translating gives CASSPQQGRSQYF.

CDR3 sequence (DNA): TGTGCCAGCAGCGTCCCGGCTAGCGGGGACAATGAGCAGTTCTTC. It specifies CASSVPASGDNEQFF. The chain has TRBV2 and TRBJ2-1, with 9 bases aligning to TRBD2. V was clipped by 6 bases and J by 5 bases; unmatched bases: 8. CDR3 length: 15 residues. Germline values: CDR1 SNHLY, CDR2 FYNNEI.

This clone was observed once. This rearrangement joins TRBV12-5 to TRBJ1-5; 7 nucleotides line up with TRBD1. J gave up 5 bases and V 2 bases, and 12 bases lay outside the gene matches. The CDR3 is made up of 17 amino acids. CDR1 is LGHNT and CDR2 is FRNRAP in the germline V gene. CDR3 sequence: CASGLLLGRQGDQPQHF. The CDR3 region has the DNA TGTGCTAGTGGTTTGCTACTCGGCCGACAGGGAGATCAGCCCCAGCATTTT.

V usage is TRBV7-2 and J usage is TRBJ2-7, with 8 bases fitting TRBD2. CDR1 SGHTA and CDR2 FQGNSA come from the germline V gene. V lost 1 base, J lost 1 base, and 6 bases stayed unmatched. The CDR3 is 16 amino acids. CDR3 amino acids: CASSLGLAGASYEQYF. The DNA of the CDR3 is TGTGCCAGCAGCTTAGGGCTAGCGGGCGCTTCCTACGAGCAGTACTTC.

J is TRBJ1-2 and V is TRBV7-3, with a possible D match to TRBD1 (5 bases). Trimming pared 5 bases from V and 0 bases from J, leaving 13 bases between. The CDR3 length is 15 residues. Germline-derived CDR1 and CDR2 are SGHTA and FQGTGA. The CDR3 spells CASSPGGAANYGYTF. CDR3 sequence (DNA): TGTGCCAGCAGCCCTGGAGGGGCCGCTAACTATGGCTACACCTTC.